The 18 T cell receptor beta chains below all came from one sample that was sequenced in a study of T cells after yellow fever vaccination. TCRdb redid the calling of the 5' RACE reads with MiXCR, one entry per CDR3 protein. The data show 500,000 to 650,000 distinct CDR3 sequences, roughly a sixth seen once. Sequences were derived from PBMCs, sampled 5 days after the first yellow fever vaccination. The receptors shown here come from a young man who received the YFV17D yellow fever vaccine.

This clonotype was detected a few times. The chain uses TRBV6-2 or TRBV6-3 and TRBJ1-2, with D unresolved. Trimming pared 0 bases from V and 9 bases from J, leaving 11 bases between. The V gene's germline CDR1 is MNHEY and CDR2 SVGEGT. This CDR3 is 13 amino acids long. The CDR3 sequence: CASSYSRQTSYTF. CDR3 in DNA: TGTGCCAGCAGTTACTCGCGCCAGACCAGCTACACCTTC.

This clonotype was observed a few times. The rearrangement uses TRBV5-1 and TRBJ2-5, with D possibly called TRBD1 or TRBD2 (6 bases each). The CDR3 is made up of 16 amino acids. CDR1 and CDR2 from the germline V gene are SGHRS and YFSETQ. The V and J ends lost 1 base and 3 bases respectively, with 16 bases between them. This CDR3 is CASSLIGGGQKETQYF. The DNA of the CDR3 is TGCGCCAGCAGCTTGATAGGGGGAGGTCAGAAAGAGACCCAGTACTTC. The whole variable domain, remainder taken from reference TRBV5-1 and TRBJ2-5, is KAGVTQTPRYLIKTRGQQVTLSCSPISGHRSVSWYQQTPGQGLQFLFEYFSETQRNKGNFPGRFSGRQFSNSRSEMNVSTLELGDSALYLCASSLIGGGQKETQYFGPGTRLLVL.

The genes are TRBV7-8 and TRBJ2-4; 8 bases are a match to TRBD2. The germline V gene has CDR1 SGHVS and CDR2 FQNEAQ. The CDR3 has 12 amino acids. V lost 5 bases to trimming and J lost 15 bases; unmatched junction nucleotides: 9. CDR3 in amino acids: CASSAPGGVLYF. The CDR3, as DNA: TGTGCCAGCAGCGCCCCCGGGGGGGTCCTGTACTTC. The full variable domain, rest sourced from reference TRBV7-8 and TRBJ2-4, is GAGVSQSPRYKVAKRGQDVALRCDPISGHVSLFWYQQALGQGPEFLTYFQNEAQLDKSGLPSDRFFAERPEGSVSTLKIQRTQQEDSAVYLCASSAPGGVLYFGAGTRLSVL.

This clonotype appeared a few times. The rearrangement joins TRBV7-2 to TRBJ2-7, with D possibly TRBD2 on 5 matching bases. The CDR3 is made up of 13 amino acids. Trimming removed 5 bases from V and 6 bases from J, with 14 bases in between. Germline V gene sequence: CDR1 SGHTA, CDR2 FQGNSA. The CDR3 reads CASSESGPGEQYV. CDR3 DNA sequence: TGTGCCAGCAGCGAGAGCGGCCCCGGCGAGCAGTACGTC.

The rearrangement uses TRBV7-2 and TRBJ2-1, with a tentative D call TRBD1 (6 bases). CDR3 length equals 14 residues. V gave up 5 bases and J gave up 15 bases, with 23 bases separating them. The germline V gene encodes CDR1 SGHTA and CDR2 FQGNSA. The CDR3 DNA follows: TGTGCCAGCAGCGTAGACAGGTCCCCCGTAGATCCGTTCTTC. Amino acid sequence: CASSVDRSPVDPFF.

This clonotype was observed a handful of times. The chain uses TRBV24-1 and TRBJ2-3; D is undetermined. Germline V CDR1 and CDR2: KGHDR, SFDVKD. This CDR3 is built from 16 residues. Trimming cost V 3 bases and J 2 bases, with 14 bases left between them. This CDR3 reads CATSDAVLAPTDTQYF. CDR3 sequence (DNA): TGTGCCACCAGTGATGCAGTCCTCGCCCCCACAGATACGCAGTATTTT.

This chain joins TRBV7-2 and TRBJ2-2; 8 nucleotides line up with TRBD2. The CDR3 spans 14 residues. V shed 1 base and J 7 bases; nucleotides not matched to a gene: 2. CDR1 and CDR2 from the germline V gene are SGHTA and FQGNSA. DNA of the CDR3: TGTGCCAGCAGCTTAGTAGGGACTAGCGGGGAGCTGTTTTTT. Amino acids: CASSLVGTSGELFF.

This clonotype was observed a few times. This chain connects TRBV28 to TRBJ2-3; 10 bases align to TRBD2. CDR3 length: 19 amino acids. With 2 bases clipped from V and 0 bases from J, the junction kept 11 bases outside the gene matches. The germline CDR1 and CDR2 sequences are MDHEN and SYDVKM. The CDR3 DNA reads TGTGCCAGCAGTTTAGGGTTGGCTAGCGGGGGATCTAGCACAGATACGCAGTATTTT. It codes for CASSLGLASGGSSTDTQYF. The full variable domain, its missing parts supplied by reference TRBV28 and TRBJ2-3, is DVKVTQSSRYLVKRTGEKVFLECVQDMDHENMFWYRQDPGLGLRLIYFSYDVKMKEKGDIPEGYSVSREKKERFSLILESASTNQTSMYLCASSLGLASGGSSTDTQYFGPGTRLTVL.

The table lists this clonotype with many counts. The DNA for the CDR3 is TGTGCCAGCAGCCAAAAGTTAATCTTCGTCACTGAAGCTTTCTTT. Amino acids: CASSQKLIFVTEAFF. The chain is built from TRBV3-1 and TRBJ1-1; no clear D gene. V was trimmed by 2 bases and J by 4 bases, leaving 14 bases between them. The CDR3 is 15 residues long. Germline V gives CDR1 LGHDT, CDR2 YNNKEL (reference sequence).

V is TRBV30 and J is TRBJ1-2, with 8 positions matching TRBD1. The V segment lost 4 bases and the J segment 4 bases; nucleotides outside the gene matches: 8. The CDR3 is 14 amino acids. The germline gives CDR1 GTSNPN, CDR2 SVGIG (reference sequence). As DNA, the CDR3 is TGTGCCTGGAACTCCGGGACAGGCTTCTATGGCTACACCTTC. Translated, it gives CAWNSGTGFYGYTF.

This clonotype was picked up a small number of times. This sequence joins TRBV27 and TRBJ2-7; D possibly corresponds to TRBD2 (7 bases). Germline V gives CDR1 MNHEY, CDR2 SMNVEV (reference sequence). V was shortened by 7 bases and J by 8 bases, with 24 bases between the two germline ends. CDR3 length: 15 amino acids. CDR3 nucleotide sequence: TGTGCCAGCAACTTAGAGGGGGGGGGTCAGTCCAAGCAGTACTTC. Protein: CASNLEGGGQSKQYF.

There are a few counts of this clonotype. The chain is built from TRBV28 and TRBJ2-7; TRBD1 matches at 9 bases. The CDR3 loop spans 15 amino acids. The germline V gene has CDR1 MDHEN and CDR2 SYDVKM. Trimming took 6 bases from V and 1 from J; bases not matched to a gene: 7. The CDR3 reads CASSRQGVFSYEQYV. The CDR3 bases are TGTGCCAGCAGCCGACAGGGGGTTTTTTCCTACGAGCAGTACGTC.

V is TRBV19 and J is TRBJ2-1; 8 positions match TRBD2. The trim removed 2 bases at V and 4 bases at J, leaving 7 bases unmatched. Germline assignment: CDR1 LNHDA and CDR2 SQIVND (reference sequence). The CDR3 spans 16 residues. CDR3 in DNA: TGTGCCAGTAGTATAACCCTAGCGGGCGAATACAATGAGCAGTTCTTC. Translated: CASSITLAGEYNEQFF.

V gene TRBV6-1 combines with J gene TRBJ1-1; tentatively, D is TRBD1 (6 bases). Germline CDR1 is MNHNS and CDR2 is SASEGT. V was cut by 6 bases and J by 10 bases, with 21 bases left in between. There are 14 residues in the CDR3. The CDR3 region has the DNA TGTGCCAGCAGCCCCGAGGGGGATGGGGCTGGAGCTTTCTTT. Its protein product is CASSPEGDGAGAFF.

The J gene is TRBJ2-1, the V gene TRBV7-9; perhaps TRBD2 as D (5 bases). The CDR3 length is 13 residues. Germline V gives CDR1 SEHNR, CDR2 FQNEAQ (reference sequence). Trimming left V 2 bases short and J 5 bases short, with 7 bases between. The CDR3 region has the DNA TGTGCCAGCAGCTTATTCGGGGACAATGAGCAGTTCTTC. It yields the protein CASSLFGDNEQFF.

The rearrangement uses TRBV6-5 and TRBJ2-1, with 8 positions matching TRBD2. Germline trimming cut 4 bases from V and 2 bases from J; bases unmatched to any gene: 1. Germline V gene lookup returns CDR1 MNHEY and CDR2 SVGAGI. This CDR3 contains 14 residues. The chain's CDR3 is CASSFGRAYNEQFF. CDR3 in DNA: TGTGCCAGCAGTTTCGGGAGGGCCTACAATGAGCAGTTCTTC.

The CDR3 loop reads CAWSSLSQPQHF. CDR3 sequence (DNA): TGTGCCTGGAGTTCATTATCCCAGCCCCAGCATTTT. The chain recombines TRBV30 with TRBJ1-5; D remains ambiguous. This CDR3 has 12 amino acids. V lost 2 bases, J lost 7 bases, and 9 bases lay in between. CDR1 GTSNPN and CDR2 SVGIG come from the germline V gene (reference sequence).

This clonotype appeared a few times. The CDR3 region is CASAPDRGEQYF. The CDR3 region has the DNA TGTGCCAGCGCCCCCGACAGAGGCGAGCAGTACTTC. The chain combines TRBV12-3 or TRBV12-4 with TRBJ2-7; D perhaps matches TRBD1 (5 bases). V lost 8 bases and J 6 bases, leaving 14 bases between the germline ends. This CDR3 is 12 amino acids long.